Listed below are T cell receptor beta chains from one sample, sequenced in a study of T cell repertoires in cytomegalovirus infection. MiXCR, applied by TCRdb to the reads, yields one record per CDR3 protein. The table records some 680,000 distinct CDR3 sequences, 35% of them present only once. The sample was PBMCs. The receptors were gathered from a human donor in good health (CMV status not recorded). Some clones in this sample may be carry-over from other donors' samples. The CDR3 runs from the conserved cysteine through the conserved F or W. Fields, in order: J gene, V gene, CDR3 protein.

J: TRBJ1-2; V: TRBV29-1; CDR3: CSVGGPGQGKSGYTF
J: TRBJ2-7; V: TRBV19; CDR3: CASSMLSGSVHEQYF
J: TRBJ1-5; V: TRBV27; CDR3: CASRRNQPQHF
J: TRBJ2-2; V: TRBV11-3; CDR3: CASTPTEDYTGELFF
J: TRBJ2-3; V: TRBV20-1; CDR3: CSALRGGQLHTQYF
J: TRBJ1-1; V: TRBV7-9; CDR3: CASSSNMGDTEAFF
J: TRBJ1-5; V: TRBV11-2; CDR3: CASSLEGAGYQPQHF
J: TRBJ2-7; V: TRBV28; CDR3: CASSLSPALGSSYEQYF
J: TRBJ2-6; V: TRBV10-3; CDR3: CATEGFSGANVLTF
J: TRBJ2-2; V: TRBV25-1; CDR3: CASSDTDRKDGELFF
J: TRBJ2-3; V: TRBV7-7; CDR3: CASSLGPGYSGDTQYF
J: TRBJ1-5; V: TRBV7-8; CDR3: CASSLGQGGRNQPQHF
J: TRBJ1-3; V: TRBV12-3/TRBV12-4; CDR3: CASSTGAGHTIYF
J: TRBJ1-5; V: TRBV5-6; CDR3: CASSWGLNSNQPQHF
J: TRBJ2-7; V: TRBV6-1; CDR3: CASSYRIEGQGFHEQYF
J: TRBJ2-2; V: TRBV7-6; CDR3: CSSSLGTAGELFF
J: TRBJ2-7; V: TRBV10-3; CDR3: CAISVNRDYEQYF
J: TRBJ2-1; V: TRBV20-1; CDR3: CSARGLGGGVNEQFF
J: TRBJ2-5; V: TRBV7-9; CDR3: CASNLPEETQYF
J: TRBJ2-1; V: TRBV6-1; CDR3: CASKVGESYNEQFF
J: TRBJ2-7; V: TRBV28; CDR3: CASSTGQGYLKQYF
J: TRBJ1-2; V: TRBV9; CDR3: CASSVGPARVNYGYTF
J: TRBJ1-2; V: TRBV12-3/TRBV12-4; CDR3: CASRGEQGAGGYTF
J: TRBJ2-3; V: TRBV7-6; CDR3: CASRSNGDTQYF
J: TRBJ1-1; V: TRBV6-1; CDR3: CGSGPNTEAFF
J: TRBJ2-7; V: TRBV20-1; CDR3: CSVTGATDEQYF
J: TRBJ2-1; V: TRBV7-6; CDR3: CASSAGRLNNEQFF
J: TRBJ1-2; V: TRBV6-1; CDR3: CASSEQHNYGYTF
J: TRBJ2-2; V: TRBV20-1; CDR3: CSAPGANTQAGELFF
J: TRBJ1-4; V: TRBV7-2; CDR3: CASSFRGNEKLFF
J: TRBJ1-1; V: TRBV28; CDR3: CASQRGGAGNTEAFF
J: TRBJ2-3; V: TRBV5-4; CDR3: CASRPGTGRLGTQYF
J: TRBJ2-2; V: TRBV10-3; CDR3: CAISEGTGNGELFF
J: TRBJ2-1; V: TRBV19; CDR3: CASSQRVDSYNEQFF
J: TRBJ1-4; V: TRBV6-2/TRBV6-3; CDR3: CASSSTGPGYNEKLFF
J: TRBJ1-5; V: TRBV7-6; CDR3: CATLGGSQPQHF
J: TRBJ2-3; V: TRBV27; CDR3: CASSLGPLTTDTQYF
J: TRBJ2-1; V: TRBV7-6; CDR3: CASSLGNHNEQFF
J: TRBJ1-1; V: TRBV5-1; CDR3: CASSFSALRGTEAFF
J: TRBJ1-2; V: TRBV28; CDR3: CASSPAGPDYTF
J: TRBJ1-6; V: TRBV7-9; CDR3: CASSLEDSPLPF
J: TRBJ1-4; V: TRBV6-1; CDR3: CASSALRDRGEKLFF
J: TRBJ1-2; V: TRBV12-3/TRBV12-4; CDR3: CASSLGGYPF
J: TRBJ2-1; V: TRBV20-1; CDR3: CSAPREGSYNEQFF
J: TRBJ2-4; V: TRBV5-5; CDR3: CASSSDRLWNIQYF
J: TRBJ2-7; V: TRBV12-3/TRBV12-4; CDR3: CARGSPNGYEQYF
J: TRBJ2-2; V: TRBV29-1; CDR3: CSVDLDGELFF
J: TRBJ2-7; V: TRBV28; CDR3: CASSVGVPYEQYF
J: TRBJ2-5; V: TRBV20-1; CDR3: CSARKDGGGDETQYF
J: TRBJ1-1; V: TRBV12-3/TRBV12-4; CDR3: CASSGVIMNTEAFF
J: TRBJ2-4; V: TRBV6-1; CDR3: CARSEERTGIQYF
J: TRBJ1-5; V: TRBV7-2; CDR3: CASSLAAAAGPNQPQHF
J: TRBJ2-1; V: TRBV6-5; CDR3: CASRSGTGLFF
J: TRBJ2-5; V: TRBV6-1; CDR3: CASRVGETQYF
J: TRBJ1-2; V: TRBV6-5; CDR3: CASSSSVNRGYGYTF
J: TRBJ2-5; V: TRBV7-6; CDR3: CASSLAGGGSSREEETQYF
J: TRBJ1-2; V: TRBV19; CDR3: CASSEGTFYGYTF